This T cell receptor beta chain was sequenced for a study of graft-versus-host responses after intestinal transplantation. The study's findings and limits: GvH clones were identified in recipient marrow, with some first appearing in ileum or blood.

The V gene's germline CDR1 is MRHNA and CDR2 SNTAGT. The V segment lost 8 bases and the J segment 0 bases; nucleotides outside the gene matches: 8. There are 15 residues in the CDR3. Using immunoSEQ multiplex PCR, the repertoire was profiled, and TCRdb retains in-frame clones only, with some absent. The table shows 7,300 or so clones, with around nine tenths occurring only once. In regard to this clone: Its matching antigen is unknown.

Sequenced material: PBMCs, taken 83 days after transplant. The TCR comes from a human patient who received an intestinal transplant, so some T cells may come from the graft donor. This rearrangement joins TRBV6-4 to TRBJ1-1, with 8 bases identical to TRBD1. This CDR3 is CASPKAGGLNTEAFF. In DNA, the CDR3 is TGTGCCAGCCCCAAAGCAGGGGGCTTGAACACTGAAGCTTTCTTT.